Below are 32 T cell receptor beta chains sequenced from a single sample in a study of control samples from healthy donors and cancer patients. Profiling relied on immunoSEQ multiplex PCR, and the TCRdb table lists in-frame clones only, not all of them. This table has 120,000 to 150,000 clones, approximately 94% appearing once. Specimen: blood. These receptors all come from a man aged 35-49 years in good health.

The gene calls are TRBV27 and TRBJ1-1; TRBD1 agrees at 10 bases. Germline V gene data show CDR1 as MNHEY and CDR2 as SMNVEV (reference sequence). The V gene end was trimmed by 4 bases and the J gene end by 3 bases; junction bases not matched to a gene: 5. The CDR3 length is 15 residues. In DNA, the CDR3 is TGTGCCAGCAGTTCGGGACAGGGGCGGTACACTGAAGCTTTCTTT. Protein product: CASSSGQGRYTEAFF.

The chain carries TRBV18 and TRBJ2-5, with D possibly being TRBD2 (5 bases). Germline lookup yields CDR1 KGHSH and CDR2 LQKENI. Trimming removed 0 bases from V and 2 bases from J, with 7 bases in between. The CDR3 totals 14 residues. This chain's CDR3 is CASSPPQRQETQYF. The CDR3 region has the DNA TGTGCCAGCTCACCACCACAGCGGCAAGAGACCCAGTACTTC.

The DNA for the CDR3 is TGCGCCAGCAGCTTGGGCAGGGGGTGGACTGAAGCTTTCTTT. This codes for CASSLGRGWTEAFF. This chain joins TRBV5-1 and TRBJ1-1; 7 bases are a match to TRBD1. After removal of 0 bases from V and 5 bases from J, the junction contained 4 bases not matched to a gene. The CDR3 totals 14 residues. Germline V gives CDR1 SGHRS, CDR2 YFSETQ.

This sequence joins TRBV28 and TRBJ2-7, with 7 positions matching TRBD2. CDR1 is MDHEN, CDR2 SYDVKM, per germline. V was pared by 2 bases and J by 4 bases, with 8 bases of the junction left unmatched. CDR3 length: 15 amino acids. CDR3 coding DNA: TGTGCCAGCAGTTTAAGTAGGACTAGAATTTACGAGCAGTACTTC. Encoded protein: CASSLSRTRIYEQYF. Complete variable domain (other parts from reference TRBV28 and TRBJ2-7): DVKVTQSSRYLVKRTGEKVFLECVQDMDHENMFWYRQDPGLGLRLIYFSYDVKMKEKGDIPEGYSVSREKKERFSLILESASTNQTSMYLCASSLSRTRIYEQYFGPGTRLTVT.

The V gene is TRBV3-1 (or the pseudogene TRBV3-2), the J gene TRBJ1-2; D unclear. The germline V gene encodes CDR1 LGHDT and CDR2 YNNKEL (reference sequence). This CDR3 comprises 12 residues. The V end lost 0 bases, the J end lost 5 bases, and 4 bases lay between the germline ends. The CDR3 nucleotides are TGTGCCAGCAGCCAAGAGGGTTATGGCTACACCTTC. Translated: CASSQEGYGYTF.

The V call is TRBV13, the J call TRBJ1-2; 7 bases fit TRBD1. The CDR3 runs 12 residues. The germline CDR1 and CDR2 sequences are PRHDT and FYEKMQ (reference sequence). The ends lost 10 bases at V and 5 bases at J; junction bases unmatched: 7. CDR3 sequence: CAIRGEGYGYTF. The CDR3 DNA reads TGTGCCATCAGGGGGGAAGGGTATGGCTACACCTTC.

The J gene is TRBJ1-2, the V gene TRBV4-3; no reliable D call. V lost 1 base and J 3 bases, leaving 12 bases between the germline ends. CDR3 size: 15 residues. Germline V lookup: CDR1 LGHNA, CDR2 YSLEER. CDR3 sequence reads: CASSQVVVSHYGYTF. The CDR3 DNA sequence: TGCGCCAGCAGCCAAGTGGTGGTTTCGCACTATGGCTACACCTTC.

CDR3 sequence (DNA): TGTGCCAGCAGTTCCCCGTATAGCAATCAGCCCCAGCATTTT. Translated, it gives CASSSPYSNQPQHF. This rearrangement joins TRBV28 to TRBJ1-5; no clear D gene. This CDR3 region has 14 residues. Trimming stripped 4 bases from V and 0 bases from J, with 7 bases between. The V gene's germline CDR1 is MDHEN and CDR2 SYDVKM.

The chain combines TRBV30 with TRBJ2-7; 9 nucleotides align to TRBD1. This CDR3 is built from 12 residues. Looked up from germline, CDR1 is GTSNPN and CDR2 is SVGIG (reference sequence). V trimming: 5 bases; J trimming: 2 bases; junction bases outside the gene matches: 1. CDR3 in DNA: TGTGCCTGGCGGACAGGGGCCTACGAGCAGTACTTC. It specifies CAWRTGAYEQYF.

V gene TRBV5-1 combines with J gene TRBJ1-1; D remains ambiguous. The CDR3 is 13 residues long. V was cut by 3 bases and J by 0 bases, with 6 bases left in between. Germline V gene sequence: CDR1 SGHRS, CDR2 YFSETQ. The CDR3 region is CASSSDMNTEAFF. Written as DNA, the CDR3 is TGCGCCAGCAGCTCCGACATGAACACTGAAGCTTTCTTT.

V is TRBV7-9 and J is TRBJ1-1; D unresolved. This CDR3 is built from 11 residues. The germline V gene has CDR1 SEHNR and CDR2 FQNEAQ (reference sequence). With 0 bases removed from V and 8 bases from J, the gap between germline ends came to 4 bases. For the CDR3, the DNA is TGTGCCAGCAGCTTAGCCCCAGAAGCTTTCTTT. This translates into CASSLAPEAFF. The full variable domain, completed using reference TRBV7-9 and TRBJ1-1, is DTGVSQNPRHKITKRGQNVTFRCDPISEHNRLYWYRQTLGQGPEFLTYFQNEAQLEKSRLLSDRFSAERPKGSFSTLEIQRTEQGDSAMYLCASSLAPEAFFGQGTRLTVV.

The CDR3 protein is CASSPKGWVYEQYF. CDR3 bases: TGTGCCAGCTCACCGAAGGGTTGGGTCTACGAGCAGTACTTC. The chain couples TRBV18 to TRBJ2-7; D is undetermined. V gave up 3 bases and J gave up 3 bases, with 12 bases separating them. Germline V gene sequence: CDR1 KGHSH, CDR2 LQKENI. This CDR3 spans 14 amino acids.

The genes are TRBV7-9 and TRBJ2-1, with D possibly TRBD1 on 5 matching bases. V was clipped by 7 bases and J by 10 bases, with 11 bases between them. CDR1 is SEHNR, CDR2 FQNEAQ, per germline (reference sequence). The CDR3 sequence is 11 residues long. CDR3 residues: CASTRTSEQFF. The CDR3 DNA sequence: TGTGCCAGCACCCGGACATCGGAGCAGTTCTTC.

This clone was picked up a small number of times. J is TRBJ1-2 and V is TRBV5-1; D remains ambiguous. The CDR3 consists of 13 residues. V was cut by 5 bases and J by 0 bases, with 8 bases left in between. Per germline, CDR1 SGHRS and CDR2 YFSETQ. CDR3 nucleotide sequence: TGCGCCAGCAGAACAACAGCTAACTATGGCTACACCTTC. Its translation is CASRTTANYGYTF. The full variable domain, with the rest looked up from reference TRBV5-1 and TRBJ1-2, is KAGVTQTPRYLIKTRGQQVTLSCSPISGHRSVSWYQQTPGQGLQFLFEYFSETQRNKGNFPGRFSGRQFSNSRSEMNVSTLELGDSALYLCASRTTANYGYTFGSGTRLTVV.

The chain is built from TRBV6-6 and TRBJ1-5; a weak D match, TRBD1 (5 bases). The V end was cut by 5 bases, the J end by 2 bases, with 16 bases between. CDR1 MNHNY and CDR2 SVGAGI come from the germline V gene (reference sequence). The CDR3 has 16 residues. CDR3 sequence (DNA): TGTGCCAGCAGTCCATGGGGCCGGTCGGGCAATCAGCCCCAGCATTTT. Its protein is CASSPWGRSGNQPQHF.

There are a few counts of this clone. The chain joins TRBV3-1 (or the pseudogene TRBV3-2) to TRBJ2-3, with no clear D. The CDR3 runs 16 residues. Trimming took off 4 bases at V and 4 bases at J, with 18 bases between the two ends. The germline gives CDR1 LGHDT, CDR2 YNNKEL (reference sequence). CDR3 nucleotides: TGTGCCAGCAGCCGCTTAAGCGTTTCGGGTGCAGATACGCAGTATTTT. Translating gives CASSRLSVSGADTQYF.

The J gene is TRBJ1-1, the V gene TRBV7-2; D call uncertain. Looked up from germline, CDR1 is SGHTA and CDR2 is FQGNSA. This CDR3 comprises 13 residues. The V gene lost 6 bases and the J gene lost 0 bases, with 8 bases spanning the gap. CDR3 DNA sequence: TGTGCCAGCAGGCTTGACATGAACACTGAAGCTTTCTTT. Amino acids: CASRLDMNTEAFF.

The rearrangement links TRBV28 to TRBJ1-5; D unresolved. CDR1 is MDHEN and CDR2 is SYDVKM in the germline V gene. This CDR3 spans 11 amino acids. Trimming left V 3 bases short and J 10 bases short, with 7 bases between. CDR3 sequence: CASSFGVPQHF. CDR3 sequence (DNA): TGTGCCAGCAGTTTTGGGGTCCCCCAGCATTTT.

This clone turned up a few times. The V gene is TRBV7-9, the J gene TRBJ1-1, with D hard to call. Germline CDR1 SEHNR, CDR2 FQNEAQ (reference sequence). The CDR3 sequence is 16 residues long. Trimming removed 5 bases at V and 1 base at J, with 17 bases between. The CDR3 DNA follows: TGTGCCAGCAGCCATCGTGGGGTCGCCAGGAACACTGAAGCTTTCTTT. Translation: CASSHRGVARNTEAFF.

V is TRBV7-2 and J is TRBJ2-1, with 9 nucleotides matching TRBD2. CDR3 length: 16 residues. Losses at the gene ends were 1 base for V and 13 bases for J; bases not matched to a gene: 14. Germline-derived CDR1 and CDR2 are SGHTA and FQGNSA. This CDR3 reads CASSLDVAAGGRVQFF. CDR3 bases: TGTGCCAGCAGCTTAGACGTCGCGGCGGGAGGGAGGGTTCAGTTCTTC.

The genes are TRBV3-1 (or the pseudogene TRBV3-2) and TRBJ1-4, with a tentative D call TRBD1 (5 bases). This CDR3 is 15 amino acids long. Trimming took 1 base from V and 0 from J, leaving 6 bases between them. Germline V lookup: CDR1 LGHDT, CDR2 YNNKEL (reference sequence). The CDR3 is CASSQGDSTNEKLFF. In nucleotides, the CDR3 is TGTGCCAGCAGCCAAGGGGACTCAACTAATGAAAAACTGTTTTTT.

This clone turned up a few times. V and J are TRBV30 and TRBJ2-7; tentatively, D is TRBD1 (6 bases). Trimming pared 6 bases from V and 13 bases from J, leaving 19 bases between. Germline lookup yields CDR1 GTSNPN and CDR2 SVGIG (reference sequence). The CDR3 sequence is 11 residues long. The DNA for the CDR3 is TGTGCCTGTATACAGGGCTACGAGCCCTACTTC. Translating gives CACIQGYEPYF.

The chain links TRBV7-3 to TRBJ1-4; TRBD1 matches 7 bases. V dropped 0 bases and J dropped 7; count of bases not matched to a gene: 5. The CDR3 sequence is 15 residues long. Germline V gives CDR1 SGHTA, CDR2 FQGTGA. CDR3 loop: CASSLTGGLGEKLFF. The CDR3 DNA reads as TGTGCCAGCAGCTTAACAGGGGGCCTGGGTGAAAAACTGTTTTTT.

V usage is TRBV9 and J usage is TRBJ2-7; maybe TRBD2 (5 bases). This CDR3 comprises 15 residues. Trimming removed 1 base from V and 7 bases from J, with 18 bases in between. Germline loops: CDR1 SGDLS, CDR2 YYNGEE. The CDR3 region has the DNA TGTGCCAGCAGCGTAAGCTGGACTTCTAGGGAGGAGCAGTACTTC. The encoded protein is CASSVSWTSREEQYF.

The V and J genes are TRBV5-1 and TRBJ2-1; 7 bases map to TRBD2. CDR1 SGHRS and CDR2 YFSETQ come from the germline V gene. CDR3 size: 13 residues. V lost 4 bases, J lost 8 bases, and 6 bases stayed unmatched. The CDR3 region has the DNA TGCGCCAGCAGCAGGACTGGGGGGGATGAGCAGTTCTTC. Translated: CASSRTGGDEQFF. Full variable domain (rest looked up from reference TRBV5-1 and TRBJ2-1): KAGVTQTPRYLIKTRGQQVTLSCSPISGHRSVSWYQQTPGQGLQFLFEYFSETQRNKGNFPGRFSGRQFSNSRSEMNVSTLELGDSALYLCASSRTGGDEQFFGPGTRLTVL.

This clone was counted once. The V call is TRBV27, the J call TRBJ2-6; D is unresolved. V was trimmed by 4 bases and J by 0 bases, leaving 7 bases between them. The CDR3 runs to 15 residues. Germline assignment: CDR1 MNHEY and CDR2 SMNVEV (reference sequence). The CDR3 sequence: CASSSDFSGANVLTF. The CDR3 DNA reads as TGTGCCAGCAGTTCCGACTTCTCTGGGGCCAACGTCCTGACTTTC.

V usage is TRBV5-6 and J usage is TRBJ2-5; possible D gene TRBD1, 6 bases. Germline loops: CDR1 SGHDT, CDR2 YYEEEE. Trimming took off 4 bases at V and 1 base at J, with 14 bases between the two ends. The CDR3 spans 15 residues. For the CDR3, the DNA is TGTGCCAGCAGCAACCAACAGGGCTCCCAAGAGACCCAGTACTTC. Translated, it gives CASSNQQGSQETQYF.

This chain links TRBV29-1 with TRBJ1-2, with 9 bases that match TRBD1. Germline values: CDR1 SQVTM, CDR2 ANQGSEA. J gave up 4 bases and V 7 bases, and 7 bases lay outside the gene matches. This CDR3 spans 13 amino acids. The CDR3, as DNA: TGCAGCGGAGACAGGGGGGGTAGCTATGGCTACACCTTC. It is translated as CSGDRGGSYGYTF.

The chain carries TRBV28 and TRBJ2-1, with D possibly TRBD1 on 6 matching bases. CDR1 is MDHEN, CDR2 SYDVKM, per germline. Trimming shortened V by 5 bases and J by 3 bases, and 17 bases separated the two germline ends. This CDR3 has 16 residues. The CDR3, as DNA: TGTGCCAGCAGTCTCGCCCGGACAGCCAACTACAATGAGCAGTTCTTC. Its protein product is CASSLARTANYNEQFF. The whole variable domain, remainder taken from reference TRBV28 and TRBJ2-1, is DVKVTQSSRYLVKRTGEKVFLECVQDMDHENMFWYRQDPGLGLRLIYFSYDVKMKEKGDIPEGYSVSREKKERFSLILESASTNQTSMYLCASSLARTANYNEQFFGPGTRLTVL.

The V and J genes are TRBV2 and TRBJ2-3; D call uncertain. The CDR3 is 14 amino acids. V was trimmed by 0 bases and J by 5 bases, leaving 9 bases between them. The germline CDR1 and CDR2 sequences are SNHLY and FYNNEI. The CDR3 DNA reads as TGTGCCAGCAGTGAAGCTGGGTCCTTAGATACGCAGTATTTT. This gives the protein CASSEAGSLDTQYF.

The J gene is TRBJ1-1, the V gene TRBV20-1, with D unclear. V lost 5 bases and J 1 base, leaving 5 bases between the germline ends. This CDR3 has 11 amino acids. The germline CDR1 and CDR2 sequences are DFQATT and SNEGSKA (reference sequence). CDR3 sequence: CSAFSNTEAFF. The CDR3 DNA reads as TGCAGTGCTTTTTCGAACACTGAAGCTTTCTTT.

The CDR3 sequence is CAWSPANTQYF. CDR3 bases: TGTGCCTGGAGTCCGGCGAATACGCAGTATTTT. The J gene is TRBJ2-3, the V gene TRBV30; no clear D gene. Trimming removed 2 bases from V and 7 bases from J, with 7 bases in between. The CDR3 length is 11 residues. CDR1 and CDR2 (germline): GTSNPN, SVGIG (reference sequence).